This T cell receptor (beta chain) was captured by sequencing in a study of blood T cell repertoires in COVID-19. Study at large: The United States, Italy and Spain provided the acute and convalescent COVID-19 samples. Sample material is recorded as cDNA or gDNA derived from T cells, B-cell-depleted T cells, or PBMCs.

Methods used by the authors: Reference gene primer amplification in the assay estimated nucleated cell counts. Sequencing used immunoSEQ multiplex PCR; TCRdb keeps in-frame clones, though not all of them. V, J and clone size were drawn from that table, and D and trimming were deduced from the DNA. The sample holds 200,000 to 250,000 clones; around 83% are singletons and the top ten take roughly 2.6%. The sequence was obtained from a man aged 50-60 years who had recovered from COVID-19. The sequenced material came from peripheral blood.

CDR3 sequence (DNA): TGTGCCAGCAGTGGCCCCGGACAGGGTACCAATGAGCAGTTCTTC. It specifies CASSGPGQGTNEQFF. The V gene is TRBV28, the J gene TRBJ2-1, with 8 bases that match TRBD1. The CDR3 has 15 amino acids. Trimming at V came to 5 bases and at J to 6 bases, leaving 9 bases not matched to a gene. Per germline, CDR1 MDHEN and CDR2 SYDVKM.